The clone carrying this T cell receptor beta chain is categorized as medium-sized (0.01 to 0.1%). The sample comes from a study of prognosis after radiotherapy for stage I lung cancer. Study background: The study recorded distant metastases in a handful of patients (median roughly 7 months) after radiotherapy and no significant progression in around 15.

Multiplex PCR in two rounds served to amplify TCR beta CDR3 from genomic DNA. Gene-specific primers for each TRBV and TRBJ gene drove first-round PCR. TCRdb re-derived calls from the multiplex PCR reads in MiXCR, one entry per CDR3 protein. The table has around 20,000 distinct CDR3 sequences, under 45% seen once; the top ten hold about a third. Per the germline V gene, CDR1 is MNHEY and CDR2 is SVGEGT. Trimming removed 5 bases from V and 10 bases from J, with 14 bases in between. There are 12 residues in the CDR3. This sample comprised PBMCs, obtained before or after stereotactic body radiation therapy (not recorded which). The source of this sequence is a donor over 45 with non-small cell lung cancer. V is TRBV6-2 or TRBV6-3 and J is TRBJ1-1; D is unresolved. The CDR3 region has the DNA TGTGCCAGCAGTAGGAGGGATCAACGAGCTTTCTTT. Its translation: CASSRRDQRAFF.